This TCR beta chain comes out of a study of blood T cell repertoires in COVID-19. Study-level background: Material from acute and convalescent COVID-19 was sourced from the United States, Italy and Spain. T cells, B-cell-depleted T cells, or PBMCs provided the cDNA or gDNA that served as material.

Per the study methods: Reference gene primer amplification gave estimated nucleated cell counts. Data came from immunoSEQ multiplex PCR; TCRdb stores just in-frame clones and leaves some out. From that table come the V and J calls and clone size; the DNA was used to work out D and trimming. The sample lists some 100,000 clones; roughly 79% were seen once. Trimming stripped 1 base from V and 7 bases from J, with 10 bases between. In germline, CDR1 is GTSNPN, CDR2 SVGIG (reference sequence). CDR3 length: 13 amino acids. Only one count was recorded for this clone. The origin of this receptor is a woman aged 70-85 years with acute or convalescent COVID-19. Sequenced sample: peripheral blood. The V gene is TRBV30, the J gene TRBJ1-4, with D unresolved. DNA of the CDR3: TGTGCCTGGAGTGCGGGGAGTGGTGAAAAACTGTTTTTT. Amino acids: CAWSAGSGEKLFF.